Listed below are T cell receptor beta chains from one sample, sequenced in a study of cytomegalovirus exposure and HLA in healthy donors. Only in-frame clones appear in the TCRdb table, and some are missing; sequencing was by immunoSEQ multiplex PCR. This table holds about 110,000 clones, 76% found once. Material for sequencing was PBMCs. These receptors all stem from a man aged 25-40 years in good health and CMV-seropositive. Each CDR3 is given with its conserved first and last residue. A D gene is named only where the DNA matches it firmly. A clone size is listed for some rows: how often the clone was seen (once, few, many), or a class if it is expanded.

>TRBJ1-1|-|-|TRBV21-1
CASSMPPDGEGDTEAFF
TGTGCCAGCAGCATGCCCCCGGATGGGGAGGGGGACACTGAAGCTTTCTTT
>TRBJ1-2|-|TRBD1|TRBV2
CASELQGADYGYTF
TGTGCCAGCGAGTTGCAGGGGGCAGACTATGGCTACACCTTC
>TRBJ1-6|-|TRBD1|TRBV6-6
CASKQGDNSPLHF
TGTGCCAGCAAACAGGGGGATAATTCACCCCTCCACTTT
>TRBJ2-1|-|TRBD1|TRBV7-9
CASSLGTGGSEQFF
TGTGCCAGCAGCTTGGGGACAGGGGGCAGTGAGCAGTTCTTC
>TRBJ2-7|-|TRBD1|TRBV6-5
CASRPGQGAVGQYF
TGTGCCAGCAGACCGGGACAGGGGGCGGTGGGGCAGTACTTC
>TRBJ1-1|-|TRBD1|TRBV9
CASSATGDSTEAFF
TGTGCCAGCAGCGCGACAGGGGATTCCACTGAAGCTTTCTTT
>TRBJ2-5|once|TRBD1|TRBV7-2
CASSLDRGRWETQYF
TGTGCCAGCAGCTTAGACAGGGGGCGGTGGGAGACCCAGTACTTC
>TRBJ2-5|-|TRBD1|TRBV6-5
CASSYRQGAGETQYF
TGTGCCAGCAGTTACAGACAGGGGGCTGGGGAGACCCAGTACTTC
>TRBJ1-4|-|TRBD1|TRBV2
CASAPTGGKGEKLFF
TGTGCCAGCGCTCCGACAGGGGGCAAGGGTGAAAAACTGTTTTTT
>TRBJ1-5|-|-|TRBV6-5
CASSYQGNQPQHF
TGTGCCAGCAGTTACCAGGGCAATCAGCCCCAGCATTTT
>TRBJ1-1|-|-|TRBV6-1
CASSAGVWDTEAFF
TGTGCCAGCAGTGCGGGTGTATGGGACACTGAAGCTTTCTTT
>TRBJ2-1|-|-|TRBV4-1
CASSQEGVSYNEQFF
TGCGCCAGCAGCCAAGAAGGGGTCTCCTACAATGAGCAGTTCTTC
>TRBJ2-3|few|TRBD2|TRBV29-1
CSVRSGSNTDTQYF
TGCAGCGTCCGTAGCGGGTCCAACACAGATACGCAGTATTTT
>TRBJ1-6|-|TRBD1|TRBV5-4
CASSPRTGLNSNSPLHF
TGTGCCAGCAGCCCGCGGACAGGGCTAAATTCTAATTCACCCCTCCACTTT
>TRBJ1-1|once|-|TRBV4-3
CASSQDWKGRSEAFF
TGCGCCAGCAGCCAAGATTGGAAGGGGAGGTCTGAAGCTTTCTTT
>TRBJ2-7|-|TRBD2|TRBV7-9
CASSWGGSPAYEQYF
TGTGCCAGCAGCTGGGGAGGGAGTCCTGCCTACGAGCAGTACTTC
>TRBJ2-2|-|-|TRBV11-2
CASSLPAQGTNTGELFF
TGTGCCAGCAGCCTACCGGCCCAGGGGACGAACACCGGGGAGCTGTTTTTT
>TRBJ1-6|few|TRBD1|TRBV11-2
CASSIQGTSYNSPLHF
TGTGCCAGCAGCATACAGGGGACCTCCTATAATTCACCCCTCCACTTT
>TRBJ1-1|-|TRBD1|TRBV28
CASRGQGARTEAFF
TGTGCCAGCAGGGGACAGGGGGCAAGGACTGAAGCTTTCTTT
>TRBJ2-7|-|TRBD2|TRBV9
CASSVESGSSYEQYF
TGTGCCAGCAGCGTAGAAAGCGGGAGCTCCTACGAGCAGTACTTC
>TRBJ1-6|-|-|TRBV28
CASSSGDKDSPLHF
TGTGCCAGCAGTTCCGGGGACAAAGATTCACCCCTCCACTTT
>TRBJ1-2|-|-|TRBV6-6
CATVGRAYGYTF
TGTGCCACTGTGGGCAGGGCCTATGGCTACACCTTC
>TRBJ2-6|-|-|TRBV30
CAWSVTGQSVGGNVLTF
TGTGCCTGGAGTGTGACAGGACAGAGTGTCGGAGGCAACGTCCTGACTTTC
>TRBJ2-1|-|TRBD2|TRBV15
CATSPSSGGPRSYNEQFF
TGTGCCACCAGCCCCAGTAGCGGGGGGCCTCGCTCCTACAATGAGCAGTTCTTC
>TRBJ1-1|-|-|TRBV19
CASSIVANTEAFF
TGTGCCAGTAGTATTGTAGCCAACACTGAAGCTTTCTTT
>TRBJ2-1|-|-|TRBV29-1
CSVPWRDEQFF
TGCAGCGTACCCTGGAGGGATGAGCAGTTCTTC
>TRBJ2-7|-|-|TRBV29-1
CSGQSSYEQYF
TGCAGCGGACAGAGCTCCTACGAGCAGTACTTC
>TRBJ1-2|-|-|TRBV5-6
CASSLGQSFYGYTF
TGTGCCAGCAGCCTCGGACAGTCGTTCTATGGCTACACCTTC
>TRBJ1-3|-|-|TRBV7-9
CASSAAPGLRGDTIYF
TGTGCCAGCAGCGCAGCCCCGGGACTCCGGGGGGACACCATATATTTT
>TRBJ1-2|few|TRBD1|TRBV7-9
CASSLGDRGTANYGYTF
TGTGCCAGCAGCTTGGGGGACAGGGGGACAGCTAACTATGGCTACACCTTC
>TRBJ1-2|-|TRBD1|TRBV23-1
CASSQLPRDRNYGYTF
TGCGCCAGCAGTCAATTGCCCCGGGACAGAAACTATGGCTACACCTTC
>TRBJ1-5|few|TRBD1|TRBV5-5
CASSLSGGGMGNQPQHF
TGTGCCAGCAGCTTGTCAGGAGGGGGCATGGGCAATCAGCCCCAGCATTTT
>TRBJ1-5|-|-|TRBV4-3
CASSQDGQDNQPQHF
TGCGCCAGCAGCCAAGATGGGCAGGACAATCAGCCCCAGCATTTT
>TRBJ2-4|-|TRBD1|TRBV30
CAGDSWAKNIQYF
TGTGCCGGGGACAGTTGGGCCAAAAACATTCAGTACTTC
>TRBJ2-7|-|-|TRBV18
CASSTGTFTYEQYF
TGTGCCAGCTCAACCGGGACATTTACCTACGAGCAGTACTTC
>TRBJ1-2|few|-|TRBV29-1
CSGGLDRDGYTF
TGCAGCGGGGGGCTTGATCGAGATGGCTACACCTTC
>TRBJ2-3|-|TRBD1|TRBV19
CASSSDRGLRTDTQYF
TGTGCCAGTAGTAGCGACAGGGGGTTACGGACAGATACGCAGTATTTT
>TRBJ2-1|-|-|TRBV19
CASREMTGLGSEQFF
TGTGCCAGTAGGGAGATGACAGGCTTAGGAAGTGAGCAGTTCTTC
>TRBJ1-1|-|-|TRBV19
CASSTTPNTEAFF
TGTGCCAGTAGTACGACACCGAACACTGAAGCTTTCTTT
>TRBJ2-7|few|-|TRBV13
CASRTGELSYEQYF
TGTGCCAGCAGGACAGGTGAACTTTCCTACGAGCAGTACTTC
>TRBJ2-5|-|-|TRBV10-3
CAISEAGSEETQYF
TGTGCCATCAGTGAGGCAGGATCCGAAGAGACCCAGTACTTC
>TRBJ1-2|-|-|TRBV18
CASSPSEEGYTF
TGTGCCAGCTCACCCTCCGAAGAGGGCTACACCTTC
>TRBJ2-5|-|TRBD1|TRBV10-3
CAISEGTGGSETQYF
TGTGCCATCAGTGAAGGGACAGGGGGTTCCGAGACCCAGTACTTC
>TRBJ1-3|-|-|TRBV10-3
CAISESFSGNTIYF
TGTGCCATCAGTGAGTCCTTCTCTGGAAACACCATATATTTT
>TRBJ1-4|-|-|TRBV4-1
CASSFATGEKLFF
TGCGCCAGCAGCTTCGCCACCGGGGAAAAACTGTTTTTT
>TRBJ1-4|-|-|TRBV2
CASSAGRTNEKLFF
TGTGCCAGCAGCGCGGGACGGACTAATGAAAAACTGTTTTTT
>TRBJ2-1|-|-|TRBV6-5
CASSYDRQLYNEQFF
TGTGCCAGCAGTTATGATAGACAGCTTTACAATGAGCAGTTCTTC
>TRBJ1-1|-|-|TRBV27
CASRGGLITEAFF
TGTGCCAGCAGGGGCGGACTGATCACTGAAGCTTTCTTT
>TRBJ2-1|-|-|TRBV4-1
CAGSQEGVSYNEQFF
TGCGCCGGCAGCCAAGAAGGGGTCTCCTACAATGAGCAGTTCTTC
>TRBJ2-5|-|TRBD1|TRBV27
CASSDPGTGEETQYF
TGTGCCAGCAGTGACCCCGGGACAGGGGAAGAGACCCAGTACTTC
>TRBJ2-5|-|TRBD1|TRBV29-1
CSVVTGGASETQYF
TGCAGCGTCGTGACAGGGGGCGCTTCAGAGACCCAGTACTTC
>TRBJ2-7|once|TRBD1|TRBV4-1
CASSHDRQGHEQYF
TGCGCCAGCAGCCATGACCGACAGGGCCACGAGCAGTACTTC
>TRBJ2-7|once|TRBD2|TRBV27
CASSGTSRFEQYF
TGTGCCAGCAGCGGGACTAGCCGCTTCGAGCAGTACTTC
>TRBJ2-5|-|-|TRBV6-1
CASIGTAGETQYF
TGTGCCAGCATAGGGACTGCCGGCGAGACCCAGTACTTC
>TRBJ2-1|-|TRBD2|TRBV7-2
CASSSPGTRVPNEQFF
TGTGCCAGCAGCTCCCCCGGGACTAGGGTGCCCAATGAGCAGTTCTTC